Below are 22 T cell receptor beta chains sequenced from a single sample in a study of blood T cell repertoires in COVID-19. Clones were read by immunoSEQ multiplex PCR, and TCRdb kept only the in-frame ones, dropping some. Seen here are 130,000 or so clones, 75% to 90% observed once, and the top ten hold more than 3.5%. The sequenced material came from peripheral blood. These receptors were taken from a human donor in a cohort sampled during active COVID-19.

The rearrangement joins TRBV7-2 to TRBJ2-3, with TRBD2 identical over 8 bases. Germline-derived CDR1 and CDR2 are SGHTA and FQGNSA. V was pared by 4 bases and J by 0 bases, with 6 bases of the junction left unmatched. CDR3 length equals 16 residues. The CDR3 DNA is TGTGCCAGCAGCTCATTAGCGGGGACAAGCACAGATACGCAGTATTTT. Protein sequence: CASSSLAGTSTDTQYF. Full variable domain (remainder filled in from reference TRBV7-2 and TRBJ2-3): GAGVSQSPSNKVTEKGKDVELRCDPISGHTALYWYRQSLGQGLEFLIYFQGNSAPDKSGLPSDRFSAERTGGSVSTLTIQRTQQEDSAVYLCASSSLAGTSTDTQYFGPGTRLTVL.

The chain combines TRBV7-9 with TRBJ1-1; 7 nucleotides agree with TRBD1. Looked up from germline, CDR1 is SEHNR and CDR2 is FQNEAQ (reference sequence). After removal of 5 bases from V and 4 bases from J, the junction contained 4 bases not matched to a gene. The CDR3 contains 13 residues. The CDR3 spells CASSITGATEAFF. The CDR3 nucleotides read TGTGCCAGCAGCATAACAGGGGCCACTGAAGCTTTCTTT.

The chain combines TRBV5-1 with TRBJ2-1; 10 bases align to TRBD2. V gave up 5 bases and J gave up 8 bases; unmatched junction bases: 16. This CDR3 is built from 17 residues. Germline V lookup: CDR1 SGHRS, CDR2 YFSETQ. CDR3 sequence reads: CASRAGGSSGRGDEQFF. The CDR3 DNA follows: TGCGCCAGCAGGGCGGGTGGTTCTAGCGGGAGAGGCGATGAGCAGTTCTTC.

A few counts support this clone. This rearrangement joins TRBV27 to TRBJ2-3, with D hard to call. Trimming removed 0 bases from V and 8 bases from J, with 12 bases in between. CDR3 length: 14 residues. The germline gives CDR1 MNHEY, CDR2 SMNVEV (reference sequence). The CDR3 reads CASSLSGYPSTQYF. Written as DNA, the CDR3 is TGTGCCAGCAGTTTATCGGGCTACCCGAGTACGCAGTATTTT.

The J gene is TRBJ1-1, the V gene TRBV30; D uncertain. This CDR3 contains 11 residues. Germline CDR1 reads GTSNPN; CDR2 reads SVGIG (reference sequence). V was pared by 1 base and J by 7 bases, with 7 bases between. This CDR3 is CAWSALDEAFF. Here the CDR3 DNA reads TGTGCCTGGAGTGCATTAGATGAAGCTTTCTTT.

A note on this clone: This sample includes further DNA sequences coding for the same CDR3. This CDR3 reads CASSPSGRGYEQFF. CDR3 sequence (DNA): TGTGCCAGCAGTCCAAGCGGGAGGGGTTATGAGCAGTTCTTC. V is TRBV27 and J is TRBJ2-1; 10 bases align to TRBD2. Trimming removed 5 bases from V and 8 bases from J; junction bases left unmatched: 6. Germline V gives CDR1 MNHEY, CDR2 SMNVEV (reference sequence). This CDR3 has 14 amino acids.

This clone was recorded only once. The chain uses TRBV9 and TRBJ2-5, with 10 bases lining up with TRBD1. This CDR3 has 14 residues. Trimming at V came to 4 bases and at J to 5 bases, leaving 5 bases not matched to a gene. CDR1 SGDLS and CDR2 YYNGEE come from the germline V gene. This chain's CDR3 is CASSPRTGGETQYF. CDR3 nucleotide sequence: TGTGCCAGCAGCCCCCGGACAGGGGGTGAGACCCAGTACTTC. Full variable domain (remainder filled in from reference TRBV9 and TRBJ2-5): DSGVTQTPKHLITATGQRVTLRCSPRSGDLSVYWYQQSLDQGLQFLIQYYNGEERAKGNILERFSAQQFPDLHSELNLSSLELGDSALYFCASSPRTGGETQYFGPGTRLLVL.

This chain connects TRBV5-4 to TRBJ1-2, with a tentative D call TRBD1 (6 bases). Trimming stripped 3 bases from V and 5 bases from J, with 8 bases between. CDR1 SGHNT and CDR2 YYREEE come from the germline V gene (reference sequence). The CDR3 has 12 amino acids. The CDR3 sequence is CASSSGAYGYTF. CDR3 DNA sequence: TGTGCCAGCAGCTCAGGGGCGTATGGCTACACCTTC.

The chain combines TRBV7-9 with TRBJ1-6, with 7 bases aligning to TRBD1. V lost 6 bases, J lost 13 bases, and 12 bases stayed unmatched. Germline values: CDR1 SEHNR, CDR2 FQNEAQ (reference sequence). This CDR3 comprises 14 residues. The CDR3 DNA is TGTGCCAGCAGTACCGGGACAGCAGACAGGCCCCTCCACTTT. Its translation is CASSTGTADRPLHF.

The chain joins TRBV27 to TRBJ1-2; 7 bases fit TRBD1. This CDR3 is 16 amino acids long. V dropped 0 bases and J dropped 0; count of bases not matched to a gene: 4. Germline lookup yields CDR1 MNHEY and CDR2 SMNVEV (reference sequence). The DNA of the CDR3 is TGTGCCAGCAGTTTATCCAGGGGGACAGCTAACTATGGCTACACCTTC. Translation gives CASSLSRGTANYGYTF.

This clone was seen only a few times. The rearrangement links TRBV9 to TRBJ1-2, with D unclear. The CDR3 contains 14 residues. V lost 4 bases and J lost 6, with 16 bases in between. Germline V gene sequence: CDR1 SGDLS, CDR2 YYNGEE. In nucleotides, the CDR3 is TGTGCCAGCAGCCCGGAGGTAGGGATGAATGGCTACACCTTC. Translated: CASSPEVGMNGYTF. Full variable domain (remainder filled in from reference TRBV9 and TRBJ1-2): DSGVTQTPKHLITATGQRVTLRCSPRSGDLSVYWYQQSLDQGLQFLIQYYNGEERAKGNILERFSAQQFPDLHSELNLSSLELGDSALYFCASSPEVGMNGYTFGSGTRLTVV.

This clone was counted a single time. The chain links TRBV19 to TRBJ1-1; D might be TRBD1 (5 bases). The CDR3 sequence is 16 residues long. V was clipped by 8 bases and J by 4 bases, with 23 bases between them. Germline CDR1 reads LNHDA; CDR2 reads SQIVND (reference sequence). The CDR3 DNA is TGTGCCAGTGCCCAGGGAACAAGAGACGCGGTCACTGAAGCTTTCTTT. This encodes CASAQGTRDAVTEAFF.

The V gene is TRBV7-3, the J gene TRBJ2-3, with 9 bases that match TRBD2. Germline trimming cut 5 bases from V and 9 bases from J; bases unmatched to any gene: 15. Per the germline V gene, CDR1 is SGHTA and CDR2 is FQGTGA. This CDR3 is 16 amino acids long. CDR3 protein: CASSLGGGGGHGTQYF. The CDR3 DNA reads TGTGCCAGCAGCCTAGGAGGCGGGGGGGGCCATGGGACGCAGTATTTT.

CDR3 amino acids: CAISGDYQETQYF. The CDR3 nucleotides are TGTGCCATCAGTGGGGACTACCAAGAGACCCAGTACTTC. This sequence joins TRBV10-3 and TRBJ2-5, with D maybe TRBD2 (6 bases). CDR3 length: 13 amino acids. The ends were cut back, 4 bases at V and 0 bases at J, with 6 bases in the middle. Germline-derived CDR1 and CDR2 are ENHRY and SYGVKD.

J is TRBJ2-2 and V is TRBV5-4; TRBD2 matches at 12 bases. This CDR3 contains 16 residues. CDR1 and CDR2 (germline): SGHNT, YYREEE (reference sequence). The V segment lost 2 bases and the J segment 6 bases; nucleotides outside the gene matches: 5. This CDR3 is CASSLGLAGGAGELFF. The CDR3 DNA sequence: TGTGCCAGCAGCTTAGGTCTAGCGGGAGGGGCCGGGGAGCTGTTTTTT.

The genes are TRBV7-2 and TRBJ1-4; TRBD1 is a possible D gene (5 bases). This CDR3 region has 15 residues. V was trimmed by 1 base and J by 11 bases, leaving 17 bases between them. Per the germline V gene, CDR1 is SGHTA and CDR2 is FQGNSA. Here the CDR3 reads CASSLDSNPRGKLFF. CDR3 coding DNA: TGTGCCAGCAGCTTAGATTCAAACCCCCGGGGGAAACTGTTTTTT.

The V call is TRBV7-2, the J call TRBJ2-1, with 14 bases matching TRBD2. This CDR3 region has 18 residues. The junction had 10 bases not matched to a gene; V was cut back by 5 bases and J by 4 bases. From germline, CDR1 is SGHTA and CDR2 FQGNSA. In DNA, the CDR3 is TGTGCCAGCAGCCTCCGACTAGCGGGGGGGCCCCGATACAATGAGCAGTTCTTC. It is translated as CASSLRLAGGPRYNEQFF.

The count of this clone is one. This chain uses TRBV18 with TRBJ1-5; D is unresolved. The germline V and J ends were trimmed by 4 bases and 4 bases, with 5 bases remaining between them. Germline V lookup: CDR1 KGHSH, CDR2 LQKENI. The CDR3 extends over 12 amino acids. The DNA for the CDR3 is TGTGCCAGCTCACGCCAGAATCAGCCCCAGCATTTT. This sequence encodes CASSRQNQPQHF.

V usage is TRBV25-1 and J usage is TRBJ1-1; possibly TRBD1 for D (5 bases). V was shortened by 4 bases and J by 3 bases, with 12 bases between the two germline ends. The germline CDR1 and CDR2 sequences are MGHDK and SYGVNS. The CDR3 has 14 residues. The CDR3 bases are TGTGCCAGCAGTGTTCAGGGCTTGGACACTGAAGCTTTCTTT. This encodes CASSVQGLDTEAFF.

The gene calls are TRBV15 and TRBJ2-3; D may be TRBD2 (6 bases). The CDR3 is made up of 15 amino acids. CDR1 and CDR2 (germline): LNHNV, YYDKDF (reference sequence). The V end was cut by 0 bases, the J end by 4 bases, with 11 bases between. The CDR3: CATSRDQTGADTQYF. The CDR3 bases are TGTGCCACCAGCAGAGACCAAACGGGAGCAGATACGCAGTATTTT.

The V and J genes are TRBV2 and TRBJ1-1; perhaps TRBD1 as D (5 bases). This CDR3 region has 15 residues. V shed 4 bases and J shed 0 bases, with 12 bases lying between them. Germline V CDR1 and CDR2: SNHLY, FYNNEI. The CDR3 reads CASSVSLQVNTEAFF. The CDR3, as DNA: TGTGCCAGCAGTGTAAGTTTACAGGTGAACACTGAAGCTTTCTTT.

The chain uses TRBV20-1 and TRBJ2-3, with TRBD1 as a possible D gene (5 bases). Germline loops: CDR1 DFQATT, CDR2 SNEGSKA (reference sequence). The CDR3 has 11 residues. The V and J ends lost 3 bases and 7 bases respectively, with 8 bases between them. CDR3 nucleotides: TGCAGTGCTAGCCAGGGAAATACGCAGTATTTT. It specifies CSASQGNTQYF.